Listed below are T cell receptor beta chains from one sample, sequenced in a study of preoperative IRX-2 immunotherapy in early breast cancer. The method was immunoSEQ multiplex PCR; TCRdb's version includes in-frame clones alone and lacks a portion of them. The sample lists 30,000 to 35,000 clones, roughly four fifths occurring once. The specimen was lymph node tissue, collected from a patient treated with IRX-2 immunotherapy. The origin of the receptors is a human donor with breast cancer. CDR3s include the opening cysteine and the closing phenylalanine or tryptophan. D genes are given only for firm matches. Clone size is shown for a subset of rows, as once, few, many or a class of expanded clone.

d_gene | abundance | j_gene | v_gene | CDR3aa | CDR3nt
- | - | TRBJ1-2 | TRBV28 | CASSHNGGDYGYTF | TGTGCCAGCAGTCACAATGGGGGGGACTATGGCTACACCTTC
- | - | TRBJ1-2 | TRBV6-8 | CASSRGLGASGYTF | TGTGCCAGCAGCAGGGGATTGGGTGCTTCTGGCTACACCTTC
- | - | TRBJ1-2 | TRBV28 | CASSWHTDYGYTF | TGTGCCAGCAGTTGGCACACCGACTATGGCTACACCTTC
- | - | TRBJ2-3 | TRBV19 | CASSPGMRTDTQYF | TGTGCCAGTAGCCCCGGGATGAGGACAGATACGCAGTATTTT
TRBD2 | once | TRBJ2-1 | TRBV19 | CASSKQREGQGNEQFF | TGTGCCAGTAGTAAACAGCGGGAGGGCCAGGGCAATGAGCAGTTCTTC
- | - | TRBJ1-1 | TRBV6-8 | CASSYSGERNTEAFF | TGTGCCAGCAGTTACTCTGGGGAGAGGAACACTGAAGCTTTCTTT
- | once | TRBJ2-7 | TRBV6-8 | CASSDWDGTYEQYF | TGTGCCAGCAGTGATTGGGACGGTACCTACGAGCAGTACTTC
- | - | TRBJ1-2 | TRBV7-6 | CASSLALATHGYTF | TGTGCCAGCAGCTTAGCGTTGGCGACACATGGCTACACCTTC
TRBD1 | - | TRBJ1-2 | TRBV6-8 | CASSLSGGDSAISYGYTF | TGTGCCAGCAGCCTCTCGGGAGGGGACAGCGCAATTTCCTATGGCTACACCTTC
- | - | TRBJ1-2 | TRBV6-8 | CASRLDNLYGYTF | TGTGCCAGCAGGCTGGACAACCTTTATGGCTACACCTTC
TRBD1 | - | TRBJ2-2 | TRBV6-8 | CASSYPRTGGDTGELFF | TGTGCCAGCAGTTACCCCCGGACAGGGGGCGACACCGGGGAGCTGTTTTTT
- | - | TRBJ1-1 | TRBV28 | CATRPDWYTEAFF | TGTGCCACACGACCGGACTGGTACACTGAAGCTTTCTTT
- | - | TRBJ2-7 | TRBV6-1 | CASSEAGRGYEQYF | TGTGCCAGCAGTGAAGCAGGCAGGGGCTACGAGCAGTACTTC
- | - | TRBJ2-2 | TRBV5-1 | CASSLSAGGNTGELFF | TGCGCCAGCAGCTTATCGGCCGGCGGGAACACCGGGGAGCTGTTTTTT
TRBD1 | - | TRBJ1-2 | TRBV18 | CASSPNQGDYGYTF | TGTGCCAGCTCACCAAATCAGGGGGACTATGGCTACACCTTC